This TCR beta chain was identified during a study of Graves' ophthalmopathy and Graves' hyperthyroidism. Amplifying from RNA transcripts, the study obtained TCR beta CDR3 regions. HTBI primers primed a first-round RT-PCR, and a second-round multiplex PCR followed. Via MiXCR, TCRdb re-called the multiplex PCR reads, giving one row per CDR3 protein. The table lists just over 400,000 distinct CDR3 sequences, around 20% of them singletons. CDR3 size: 14 residues. Germline loops: CDR1 GTSNPN, CDR2 SVGIG (reference sequence). Trimming at V came to 2 bases and at J to 8 bases, leaving 9 bases not matched to a gene.

This TCR came from a woman between 18 and 29 years old with stable Graves' hyperthyroidism. This chain joins TRBV30 and TRBJ1-2; 9 positions match TRBD1. Sequencing was done on a sample of peripheral blood. The CDR3 here is CAWSLRGTGLGYTF. The CDR3 DNA sequence: TGTGCCTGGAGTCTAAGAGGGACAGGGCTAGGCTACACCTTC.